This T cell receptor beta chain derives from a study of T cells expressing NK-cell markers. Turning to the study itself: The authors derived TCR beta repertoires from sorted CD3+CD56+NKG2C+, CD3+CD56+NKG2C- and CD3+CD56-NKG2C+ T cells. Findings and limits, study-wide: Also leading the CD3+CD56-NKG2C+ fraction in a handful of donors were these clonotypes.

UMIs were included in TCR beta cDNA generated by 5'RACE template switching. For each CDR3 protein, TCRdb gives one entry from its re-call of the 5' RACE reads, without DNA. The sample holds 300,000 to 500,000 distinct CDR3 sequences. About this clonotype itself: Its specificity is not known.

Per germline, CDR1 MGHRA and CDR2 YSYEKL. This CDR3 is built from 16 residues. The sequencing input was blood T cells: a sorted CD56 or NKG2C T cell subset, CD4+ or CD8+ T cells, or bulk PBMC T cells (not recorded which). The TCR comes from a woman in her forties or fifties in good health. The chain couples TRBV4-1 to TRBJ1-2; the D gene TCRdb calls, TRBD1, cannot be checked with no DNA. CDR3 in amino acids: CASSQDETGGNYGYTF.